This T cell receptor beta chain was identified in a study of shared clonotypes between healthy human individuals. CD45RA-negative memory and CD45RA+ naive subsets were split from the CD4+ cells. This CDR3 is 14 amino acids long. Between the trimmed V and J ends, which lost 3 bases and 6 bases, there was a span of 14 bases. CDR1 and CDR2 from the germline V gene are LNHDA and SQIVND (reference sequence). Some clones are missing from TCRdb's copy, which holds only in-frame ones; the method was immunoSEQ multiplex PCR. In the table there are approximately 2.5 million clones, 90% to 95% of which are singletons.

Sequences were obtained from naive CD4+ T cells sorted from blood. As to subset: CD45RA+ positively selected. This TCR came from a man younger than 30 in good health. This chain uses TRBV19 with TRBJ1-1; D call uncertain. The CDR3 reads CASSISGSGPEAFF. The CDR3 DNA sequence: TGTGCCAGTAGTATTTCGGGGTCCGGCCCTGAAGCTTTCTTT.